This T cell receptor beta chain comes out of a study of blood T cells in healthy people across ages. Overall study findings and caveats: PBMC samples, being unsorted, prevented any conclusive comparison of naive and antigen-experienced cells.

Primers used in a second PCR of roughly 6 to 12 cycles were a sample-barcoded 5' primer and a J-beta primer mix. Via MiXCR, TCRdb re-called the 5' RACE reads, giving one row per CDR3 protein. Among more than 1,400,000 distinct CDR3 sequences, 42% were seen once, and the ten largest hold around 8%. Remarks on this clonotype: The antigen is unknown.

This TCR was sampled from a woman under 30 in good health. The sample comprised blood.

The CDR3: CASSKEARTFTYEQYF. In nucleotides, the CDR3 is TGTGCCAGCAGCAAAGAAGCCCGTACTTTTACCTACGAGCAGTACTTC. The gene calls are TRBV21-1 and TRBJ2-5. The J call may not be correct, given that the DNA end is closer to TRBJ2-7. TRBV21-1 corresponds to a pseudogene. The CDR3 contains 16 residues.